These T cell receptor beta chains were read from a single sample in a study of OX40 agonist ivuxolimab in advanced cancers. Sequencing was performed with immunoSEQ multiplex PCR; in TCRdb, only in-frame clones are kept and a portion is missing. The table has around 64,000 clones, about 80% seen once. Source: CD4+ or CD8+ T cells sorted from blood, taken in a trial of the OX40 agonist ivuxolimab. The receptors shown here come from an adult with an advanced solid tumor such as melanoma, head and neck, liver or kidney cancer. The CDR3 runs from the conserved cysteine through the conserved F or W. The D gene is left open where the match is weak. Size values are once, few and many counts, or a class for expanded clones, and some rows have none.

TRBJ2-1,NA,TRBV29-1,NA,CSVEQAYNEQFF,TGCAGCGTTGAACAGGCCTACAATGAGCAGTTCTTC
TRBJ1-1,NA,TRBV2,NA,CASSARLEVAFF,TGTGCCAGCAGTGCCAGGCTAGAGGTGGCTTTCTTT
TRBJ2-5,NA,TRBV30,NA,CAWSPPPGSETQYF,TGTGCCTGGAGTCCTCCACCAGGGTCGGAGACCCAGTACTTC
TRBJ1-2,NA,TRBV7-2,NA,CASSPDRREGGYTF,TGTGCCAGCAGCCCCGACAGAAGGGAGGGTGGCTACACCTTC
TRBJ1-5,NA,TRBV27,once,CASSLRANQPQHF,TGTGCCAGCAGTTTAAGGGCAAATCAGCCCCAGCATTTT
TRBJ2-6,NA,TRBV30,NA,CAWSPRTVTGANVLTF,TGTGCCTGGAGCCCGAGGACAGTAACAGGGGCCAACGTCCTGACTTTC
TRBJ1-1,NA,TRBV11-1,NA,CASSLVSGGGTEAFF,TGTGCCAGCAGCTTAGTATCGGGGGGCGGCACTGAAGCTTTCTTT
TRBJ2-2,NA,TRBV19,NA,CASSKVTNTGELFF,TGTGCCAGTAGTAAGGTGACAAACACCGGGGAGCTGTTTTTT
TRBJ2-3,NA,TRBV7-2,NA,CASSPPGPTDTQYF,TGTGCCAGCAGCCCCCCGGGGCCGACAGATACGCAGTATTTT
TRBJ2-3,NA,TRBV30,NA,CAWSVGRDTQYF,TGTGCCTGGAGTGTAGGGCGAGATACGCAGTATTTT
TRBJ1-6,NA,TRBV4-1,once,CASSQAFKRASYNSPLHF,TGCGCCAGCAGCCAAGCCTTTAAGAGGGCCTCCTATAATTCACCCCTCCACTTT
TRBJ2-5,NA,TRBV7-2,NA,CASGLNPDGTQYF,TGTGCCAGCGGCTTGAACCCAGACGGGACCCAGTACTTC
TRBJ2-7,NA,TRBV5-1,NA,CASSSGTASYEQYF,TGCGCCAGCAGCTCCGGGACGGCTTCCTACGAGCAGTACTTC
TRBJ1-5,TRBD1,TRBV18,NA,CASSSGQGGSNQPQHF,TGTGCCAGCTCCTCCGGACAGGGGGGTAGCAATCAGCCCCAGCATTTT
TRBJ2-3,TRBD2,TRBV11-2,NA,CASSLVAGASSTDTQYF,TGTGCCAGCAGCTTAGTAGCGGGGGCCTCTAGCACAGATACGCAGTATTTT
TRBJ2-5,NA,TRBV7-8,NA,CASSRPAYQETQYF,TGTGCCAGCAGCCGACCCGCGTACCAAGAGACCCAGTACTTC
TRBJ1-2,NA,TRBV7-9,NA,CASSTILGHKDFPF,TGTGCCAGCAGCACGATCTTAGGTCACAAGGATTTCCCCTTC
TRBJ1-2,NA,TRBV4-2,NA,CASSQNRDLNGYTF,TGTGCCAGCAGCCAGAACAGGGACTTGAATGGCTACACCTTC
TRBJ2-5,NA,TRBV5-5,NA,CASSLGQGLAETQYF,TGTGCCAGCAGCTTGGGGCAGGGGTTGGCGGAGACCCAGTACTTC
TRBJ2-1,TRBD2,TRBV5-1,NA,CASTGLAGGLSNEQFF,TGCGCCAGCACCGGACTAGCGGGGGGGCTCTCCAATGAGCAGTTCTTC
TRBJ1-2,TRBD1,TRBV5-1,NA,CASSLSGGQGMAYGYTF,TGCGCCAGCAGCTTATCCGGTGGACAGGGGATGGCCTATGGCTACACCTTC
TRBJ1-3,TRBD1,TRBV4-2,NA,CASSQGQGTPGNTIYF,TGTGCCAGCAGCCAAGGACAGGGAACCCCTGGAAACACCATATATTTT
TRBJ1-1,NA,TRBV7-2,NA,CASSPPGNTEAFF,TGTGCCAGCAGCCCACCCGGGAACACTGAAGCTTTCTTT
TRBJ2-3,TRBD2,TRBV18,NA,CASSPLAGGRRDTQYF,TGTGCCAGCTCACCCCTAGCGGGGGGGCGTCGAGATACGCAGTATTTT
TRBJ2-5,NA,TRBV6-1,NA,CASSSHVVGGETQYF,TGTGCCAGCAGTTCCCATGTAGTCGGGGGTGAGACCCAGTACTTC
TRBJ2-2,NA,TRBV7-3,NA,CASSPQTATNTGELFF,TGTGCCAGCAGCCCCCAGACAGCCACGAACACCGGGGAGCTGTTTTTT
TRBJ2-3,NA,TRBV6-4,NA,CASSVRRASTDTQYF,TGTGCCAGCAGTGTTCGGCGAGCTAGCACAGATACGCAGTATTTT
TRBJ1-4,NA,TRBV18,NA,CASSPEMEWEANEKLFF,TGTGCCAGCTCACCAGAGATGGAATGGGAGGCTAATGAAAAACTGTTTTTT
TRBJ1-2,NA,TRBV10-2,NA,CASSEVSVGGYTF,TGCGCCAGCAGTGAGGTCTCGGTCGGTGGCTACACCTTC
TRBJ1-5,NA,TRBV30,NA,CAWSGGISNQPQHF,TGTGCCTGGAGTGGGGGAATTAGCAATCAGCCCCAGCATTTT
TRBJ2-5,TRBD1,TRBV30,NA,CAWSPPPLGQSQETQYF,TGTGCCTGGAGCCCACCTCCACTGGGACAGAGCCAAGAGACCCAGTACTTC
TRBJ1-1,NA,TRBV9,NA,CASSQDDGTEAFF,TGTGCCAGCAGCCAGGACGATGGCACTGAAGCTTTCTTT
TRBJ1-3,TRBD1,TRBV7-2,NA,CASSLDRDSGNTIYF,TGTGCCAGCAGCTTGGACAGGGACTCTGGAAACACCATATATTTT
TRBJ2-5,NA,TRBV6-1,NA,CASSWTPQETQYF,TGTGCCAGCAGTTGGACACCTCAAGAGACCCAGTACTTC
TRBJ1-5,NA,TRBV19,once,CASSTGSQPQHF,TGTGCCAGTAGTACCGGGAGTCAGCCCCAGCATTTT
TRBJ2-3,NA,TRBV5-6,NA,CASSLRLDTQYF,TGTGCCAGCAGCTTGCGACTAGATACGCAGTATTTT
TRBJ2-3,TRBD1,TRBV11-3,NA,CASSLESGGGGTDTQYF,TGTGCCAGCAGCTTAGAATCAGGGGGCGGAGGGACAGATACGCAGTATTTT
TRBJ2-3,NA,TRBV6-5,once,CASSDRQEDTQYF,TGTGCCAGCAGTGACAGACAGGAGGATACGCAGTATTTT
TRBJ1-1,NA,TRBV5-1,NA,CASSSSQANTEAFF,TGCGCCAGCAGCTCCTCACAGGCGAACACTGAAGCTTTCTTT
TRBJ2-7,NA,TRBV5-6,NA,CASSLGADEQYF,TGTGCCAGCAGCTTGGGGGCCGACGAGCAGTACTTC
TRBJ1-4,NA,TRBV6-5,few,CASSYDPGRNEKLFF,TGTGCCAGCAGTTACGATCCAGGGCGAAATGAAAAACTGTTTTTT
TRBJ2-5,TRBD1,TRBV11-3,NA,CASSLDPPTGGGTQYF,TGTGCCAGCAGCTTAGATCCCCCGACAGGGGGGGGGACCCAGTACTTC
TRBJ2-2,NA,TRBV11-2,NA,CASSLTGLMSTGELFF,TGTGCCAGCAGCTTAACAGGGTTGATGAGCACCGGGGAGCTGTTTTTT
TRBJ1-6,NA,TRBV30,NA,CAWSINHYNSPLHF,TGTGCCTGGAGTATCAATCACTATAATTCACCCCTCCACTTT